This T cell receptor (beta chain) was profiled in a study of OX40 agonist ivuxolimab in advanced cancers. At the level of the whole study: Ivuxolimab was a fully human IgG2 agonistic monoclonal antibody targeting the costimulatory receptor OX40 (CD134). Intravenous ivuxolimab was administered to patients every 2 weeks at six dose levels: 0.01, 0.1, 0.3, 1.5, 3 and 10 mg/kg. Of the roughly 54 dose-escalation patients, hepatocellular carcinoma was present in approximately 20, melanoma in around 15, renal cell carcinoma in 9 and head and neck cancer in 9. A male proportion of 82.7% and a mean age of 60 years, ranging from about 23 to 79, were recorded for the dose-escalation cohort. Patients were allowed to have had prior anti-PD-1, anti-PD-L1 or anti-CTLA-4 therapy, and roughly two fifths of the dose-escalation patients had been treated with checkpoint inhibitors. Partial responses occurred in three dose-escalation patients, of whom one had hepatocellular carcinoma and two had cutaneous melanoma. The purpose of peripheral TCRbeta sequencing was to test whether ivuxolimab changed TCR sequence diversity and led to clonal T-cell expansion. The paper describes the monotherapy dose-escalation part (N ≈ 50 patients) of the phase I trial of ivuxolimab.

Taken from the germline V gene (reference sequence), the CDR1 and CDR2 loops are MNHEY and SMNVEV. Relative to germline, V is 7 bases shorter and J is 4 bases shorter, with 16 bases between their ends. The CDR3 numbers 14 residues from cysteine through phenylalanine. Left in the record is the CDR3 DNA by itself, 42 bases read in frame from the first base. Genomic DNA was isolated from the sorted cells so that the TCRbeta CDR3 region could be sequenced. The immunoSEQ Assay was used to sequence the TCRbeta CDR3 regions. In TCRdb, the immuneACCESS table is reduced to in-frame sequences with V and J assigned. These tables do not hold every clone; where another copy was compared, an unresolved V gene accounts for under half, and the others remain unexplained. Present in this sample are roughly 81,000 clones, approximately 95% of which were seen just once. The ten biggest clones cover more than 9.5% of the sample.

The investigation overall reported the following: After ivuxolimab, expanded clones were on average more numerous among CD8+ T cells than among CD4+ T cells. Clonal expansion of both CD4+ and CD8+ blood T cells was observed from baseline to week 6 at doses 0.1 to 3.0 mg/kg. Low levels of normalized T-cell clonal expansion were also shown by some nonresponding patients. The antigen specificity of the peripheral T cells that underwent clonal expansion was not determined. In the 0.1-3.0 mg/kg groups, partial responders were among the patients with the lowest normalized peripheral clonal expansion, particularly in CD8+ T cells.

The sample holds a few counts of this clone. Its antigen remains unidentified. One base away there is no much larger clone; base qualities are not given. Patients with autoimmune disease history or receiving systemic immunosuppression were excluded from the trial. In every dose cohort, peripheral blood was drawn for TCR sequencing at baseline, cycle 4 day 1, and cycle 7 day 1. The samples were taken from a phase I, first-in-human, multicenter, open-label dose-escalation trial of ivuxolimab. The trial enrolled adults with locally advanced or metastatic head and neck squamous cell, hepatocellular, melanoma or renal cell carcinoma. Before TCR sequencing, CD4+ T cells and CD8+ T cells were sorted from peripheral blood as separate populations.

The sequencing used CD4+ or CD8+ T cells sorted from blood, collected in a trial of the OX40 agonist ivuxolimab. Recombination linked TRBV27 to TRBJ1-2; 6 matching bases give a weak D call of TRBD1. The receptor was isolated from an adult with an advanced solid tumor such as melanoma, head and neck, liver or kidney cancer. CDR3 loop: CASMGAGSGYGYTF. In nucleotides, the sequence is TGTGCCAGCATGGGGGCGGGCAGTGGCTATGGCTACACCTTC.